This T cell receptor (beta chain) was found in a study of CD8 T cells in ankylosing spondylitis. This clonotype was recorded many times. Its antigen is not known. Study-wide points: Enrichment of disease-linked clones was reportedly significant in matched ankylosing spondylitis synovial fluid. Certain motif variants had earlier been reported in reactive arthritis synovial fluid and blood. In ankylosing spondylitis blood, a motif of about eight highly homologous TCR beta variants appeared characteristic.

Preparation of TCR beta libraries was done by quantitative 5'-RACE with molecular barcodes. TCRdb called the 5' RACE reads again in MiXCR, with one record for every CDR3 protein. The data show more than 150,000 distinct CDR3 sequences, around 10% seen once. With 4 bases removed from V and 4 bases from J, the gap between germline ends came to 7 bases. Germline V gene sequence: CDR1 SGHRS, CDR2 YFSETQ. This CDR3 contains 12 residues. The gene calls are TRBV5-1 and TRBJ2-3; D remains unclear. The sample consisted of blood, either unsorted or a sorted T cell fraction (not recorded which). This receptor was obtained from a male donor with ankylosing spondylitis or in good health (not recorded which). CDR3 region: CASSPPADTQYF. The CDR3 bases are TGCGCCAGCAGCCCCCCGGCAGATACGCAGTATTTT.